These T cell receptor beta chains were read from a single sample in a study of blood T cells in healthy people across ages. Via MiXCR, TCRdb re-called the 5' RACE reads, giving one row per CDR3 protein. The sample has roughly 1.7 million distinct CDR3 sequences; about 31% are singletons. The specimen sequenced was blood. These receptors were obtained from a woman in her twenties or thirties in good health. Each CDR3 is given with its conserved first and last residue. D genes are given only for firm matches. Only part of the rows carry a size: once, few, many, or a class if the clone is expanded.

v_call,d_call,j_call,clone_size,cdr3_aa,cdr3_nt
TRBV4-1,-,TRBJ2-7,-,CASSLTDWRYEQYF,TGCGCCAGCAGTCTTACCGACTGGCGTTACGAGCAGTACTTC
TRBV20-1,-,TRBJ2-6,-,CSARDGTTFYGANVLTF,TGCAGTGCTAGAGATGGTACAACCTTTTATGGGGCCAACGTCCTGACTTTC
TRBV2,-,TRBJ1-1,-,CASNEGRRTEAFF,TGTGCCAGCAATGAAGGGCGAAGGACTGAAGCTTTCTTT
TRBV7-8,-,TRBJ2-7,-,CASSSRRGKHEQYF,TGTGCCAGCAGCTCCCGGAGGGGTAAGCACGAGCAGTACTTC
TRBV28,-,TRBJ2-1,many,CASRAGGGNEQFF,TGTGCCAGCAGGGCAGGGGGGGGCAATGAGCAGTTCTTC
TRBV7-6,-,TRBJ1-5,-,CASSEGTAVQPQHF,TGTGCCAGCAGCGAAGGGACGGCGGTTCAGCCCCAGCATTTT
TRBV7-2,-,TRBJ2-3,-,CASSHTPADTQYF,TGTGCCAGCAGTCATACTCCGGCAGATACGCAGTATTTT
TRBV30,-,TRBJ2-1,few,CAWSGSEQFF,TGTGCCTGGAGTGGCAGCGAGCAGTTCTTC
TRBV15,-,TRBJ2-1,-,CATSTWAKDNEQFF,TGTGCCACCAGCACATGGGCGAAAGACAATGAGCAGTTCTTC
TRBV19,-,TRBJ2-1,-,CASSGPRSSYNEQFF,TGTGCCAGTAGTGGACCTCGGAGCTCCTACAATGAGCAGTTCTTC
TRBV10-3,-,TRBJ1-2,-,CAISEAGTVYGYTF,TGTGCCATCAGTGAGGCAGGGACCGTCTATGGCTACACCTTC
TRBV3-1,-,TRBJ1-2,-,CASSQGLRGYTF,TGTGCCAGCAGCCAAGGACTAAGAGGCTACACCTTC